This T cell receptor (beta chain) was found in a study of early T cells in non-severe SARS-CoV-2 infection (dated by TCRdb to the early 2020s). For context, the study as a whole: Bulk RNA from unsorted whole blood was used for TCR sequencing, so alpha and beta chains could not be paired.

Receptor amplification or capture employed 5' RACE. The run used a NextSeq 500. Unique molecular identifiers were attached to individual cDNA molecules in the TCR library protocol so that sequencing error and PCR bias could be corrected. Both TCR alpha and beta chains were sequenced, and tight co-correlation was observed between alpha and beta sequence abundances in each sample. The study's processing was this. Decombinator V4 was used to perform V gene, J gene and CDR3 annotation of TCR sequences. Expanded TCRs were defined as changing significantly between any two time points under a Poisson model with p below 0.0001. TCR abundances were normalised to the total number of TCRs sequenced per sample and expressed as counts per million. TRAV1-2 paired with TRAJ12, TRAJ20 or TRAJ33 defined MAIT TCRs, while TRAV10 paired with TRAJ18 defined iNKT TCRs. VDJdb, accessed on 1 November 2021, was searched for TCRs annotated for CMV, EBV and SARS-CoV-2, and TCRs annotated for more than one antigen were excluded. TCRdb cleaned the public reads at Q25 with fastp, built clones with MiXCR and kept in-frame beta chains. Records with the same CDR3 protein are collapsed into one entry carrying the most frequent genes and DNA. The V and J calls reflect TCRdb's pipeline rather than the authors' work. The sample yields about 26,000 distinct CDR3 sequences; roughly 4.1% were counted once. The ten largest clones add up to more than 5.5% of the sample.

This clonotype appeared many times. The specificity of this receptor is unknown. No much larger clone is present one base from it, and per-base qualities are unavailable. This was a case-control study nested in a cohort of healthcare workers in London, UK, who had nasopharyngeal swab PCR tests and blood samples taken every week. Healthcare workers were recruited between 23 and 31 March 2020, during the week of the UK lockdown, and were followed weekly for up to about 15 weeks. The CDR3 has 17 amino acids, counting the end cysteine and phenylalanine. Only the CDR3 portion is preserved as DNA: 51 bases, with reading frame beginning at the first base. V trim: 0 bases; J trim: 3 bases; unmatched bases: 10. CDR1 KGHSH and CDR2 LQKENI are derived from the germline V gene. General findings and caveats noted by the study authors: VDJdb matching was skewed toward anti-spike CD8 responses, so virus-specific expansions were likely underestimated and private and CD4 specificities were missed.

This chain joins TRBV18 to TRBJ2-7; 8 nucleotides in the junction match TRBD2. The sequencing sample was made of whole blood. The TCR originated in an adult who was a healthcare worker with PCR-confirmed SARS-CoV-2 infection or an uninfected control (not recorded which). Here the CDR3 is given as CASSPPGRGSRGYEQYF. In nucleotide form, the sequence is TGTGCCAGCTCACCACCCGGGAGGGGTTCGAGAGGCTACGAGCAGTACTTC.